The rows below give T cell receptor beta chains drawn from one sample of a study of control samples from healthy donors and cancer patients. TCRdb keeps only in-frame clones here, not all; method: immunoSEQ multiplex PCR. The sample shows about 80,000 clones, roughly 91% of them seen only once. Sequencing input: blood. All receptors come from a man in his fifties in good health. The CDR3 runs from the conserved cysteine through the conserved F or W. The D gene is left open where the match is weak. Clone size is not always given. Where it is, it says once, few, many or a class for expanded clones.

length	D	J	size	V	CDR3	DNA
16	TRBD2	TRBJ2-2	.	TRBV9	CASSVGAGGLRGELFF	TGTGCCAGCAGCGTAGGAGCGGGGGGGCTAAGAGGGGAGCTGTTTTTT
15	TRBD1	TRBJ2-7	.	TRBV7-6	CASSKGQGRLYEQYF	TGTGCCAGCAGCAAGGGACAGGGTAGGCTCTACGAGCAGTACTTC
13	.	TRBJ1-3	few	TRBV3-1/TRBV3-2	CASRGPTGNTIYF	TGTGCCAGCAGGGGTCCAACGGGAAACACCATATATTTT
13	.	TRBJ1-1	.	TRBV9	CASSAGGGTEAFF	TGTGCCAGCAGCGCGGGAGGGGGCACTGAAGCTTTCTTT
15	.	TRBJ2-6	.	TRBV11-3	CASSLGGAGANVLTF	TGTGCCAGCAGCTTAGGGGGGGCTGGGGCCAACGTCCTGACTTTC
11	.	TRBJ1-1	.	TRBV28	CASSLGFEAFF	TGTGCCAGCAGTTTGGGATTCGAAGCTTTCTTT
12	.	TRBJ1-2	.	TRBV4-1	CASSQGGDGYTF	TGCGCCAGCAGCCAAGGAGGGGATGGCTACACCTTC
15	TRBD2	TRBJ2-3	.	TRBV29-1	CSAVSGGPYTDTQYF	TGCAGCGCTGTTAGCGGGGGCCCTTACACAGATACGCAGTATTTT
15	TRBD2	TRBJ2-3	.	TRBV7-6	CASSFHPAGSDTQYF	TGTGCCAGCAGCTTTCATCCAGCGGGGTCAGATACGCAGTATTTT
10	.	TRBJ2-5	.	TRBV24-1	CATSMKTQYF	TGTGCCACCAGTATGAAGACCCAGTACTTC
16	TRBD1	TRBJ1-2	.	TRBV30	CAWSGQGASAVYGYTF	TGTGCCTGGAGTGGGCAGGGGGCATCGGCGGTCTATGGCTACACCTTC
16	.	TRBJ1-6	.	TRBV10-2	CASSESTHRTNSPLHF	TGCGCCAGCAGTGAGTCGACGCACAGAACGAATTCACCCCTCCACTTT
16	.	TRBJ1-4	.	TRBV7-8	CASSLVAGGTNEKLFF	TGTGCCAGCAGCTTAGTGGCTGGTGGAACTAATGAAAAACTGTTTTTT
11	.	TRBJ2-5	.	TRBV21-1	CASSREETQYF	TGTGCCAGCAGCAGGGAAGAGACCCAGTACTTC
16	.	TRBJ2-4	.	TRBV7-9	CASSLGAGDAKNIQYF	TGTGCCAGCAGCTTAGGGGCAGGGGATGCCAAAAACATTCAGTACTTC
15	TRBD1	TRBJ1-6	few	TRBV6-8	CASTRTGGRNSPLHF	TGTGCCAGCACCCGGACAGGGGGCCGGAATTCACCCCTCCACTTT
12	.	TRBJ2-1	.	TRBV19	CASSILGGEQFF	TGTGCCAGTAGTATTCTGGGGGGTGAGCAGTTCTTC
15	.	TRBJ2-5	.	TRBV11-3	CASSLAGAGRETQYF	TGTGCCAGCAGCTTAGCGGGGGCTGGGCGGGAGACCCAGTACTTC
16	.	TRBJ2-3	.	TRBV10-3	CAISGRGRGPADTQYF	TGTGCCATCAGTGGGAGAGGGCGGGGGCCGGCAGATACGCAGTATTTT
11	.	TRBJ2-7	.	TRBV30	CAWSGGREQYF	TGTGCCTGGAGTGGGGGACGCGAGCAGTACTTC
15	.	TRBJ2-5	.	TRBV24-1	CATSDRRVPRETQYF	TGTGCCACCAGTGACCGCAGAGTGCCCAGGGAGACCCAGTACTTC
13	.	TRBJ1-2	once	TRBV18	CASSQGPIYGYTF	TGTGCCAGCTCACAGGGACCGATCTATGGCTACACCTTC
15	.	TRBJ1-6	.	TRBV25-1	CASREPSPYNSPLHF	TGTGCCAGCAGAGAGCCTTCACCCTATAATTCACCCCTCCACTTT
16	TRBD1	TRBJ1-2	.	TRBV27	CASSPQTGTGEHGYTF	TGTGCCAGCAGTCCCCAAACCGGGACAGGGGAGCATGGCTACACCTTC
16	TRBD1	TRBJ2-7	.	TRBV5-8	CASSLGGQGRTYEQYF	TGTGCCAGCAGCTTGGGGGGACAGGGAAGGACCTACGAGCAGTACTTC
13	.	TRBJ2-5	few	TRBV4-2	CASSQDGSETQYF	TGTGCCAGCAGCCAAGACGGTTCTGAGACCCAGTACTTC
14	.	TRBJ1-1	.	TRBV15	CATRGGRRETEAFF	TGTGCCACCAGAGGAGGCCGAAGGGAAACTGAAGCTTTCTTT
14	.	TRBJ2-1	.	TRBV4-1	CASSHETRSNEQFF	TGCGCCAGCAGCCATGAGACTAGGTCCAATGAGCAGTTCTTC
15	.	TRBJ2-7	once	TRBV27	CASSLRGDPFYEQYF	TGTGCCAGCAGTTTAAGAGGAGATCCCTTTTACGAGCAGTACTTC
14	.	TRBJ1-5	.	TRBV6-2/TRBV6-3	CASSYRTPDQPQHF	TGTGCCAGCAGTTACCGGACACCAGATCAGCCCCAGCATTTT
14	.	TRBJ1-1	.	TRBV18	CASSKDSLNTEAFF	TGTGCCAGCTCAAAGGACAGCCTGAACACTGAAGCTTTCTTT
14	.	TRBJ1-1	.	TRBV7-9	CASSLAASNTEAFF	TGTGCCAGCAGCTTAGCGGCCAGCAACACTGAAGCTTTCTTT